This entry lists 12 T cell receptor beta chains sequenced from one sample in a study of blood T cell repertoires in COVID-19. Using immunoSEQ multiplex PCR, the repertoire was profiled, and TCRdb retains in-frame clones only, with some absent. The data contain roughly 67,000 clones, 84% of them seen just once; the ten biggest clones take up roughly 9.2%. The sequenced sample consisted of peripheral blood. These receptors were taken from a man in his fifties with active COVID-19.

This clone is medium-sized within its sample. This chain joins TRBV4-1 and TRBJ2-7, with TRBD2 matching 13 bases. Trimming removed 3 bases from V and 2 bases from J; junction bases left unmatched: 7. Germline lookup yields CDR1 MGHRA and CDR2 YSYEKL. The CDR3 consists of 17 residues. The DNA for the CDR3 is TGCGCCAGCAGCCACGGACTAGCGGGGGCGCCGACCTACGAGCAGTACTTC. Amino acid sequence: CASSHGLAGAPTYEQYF.

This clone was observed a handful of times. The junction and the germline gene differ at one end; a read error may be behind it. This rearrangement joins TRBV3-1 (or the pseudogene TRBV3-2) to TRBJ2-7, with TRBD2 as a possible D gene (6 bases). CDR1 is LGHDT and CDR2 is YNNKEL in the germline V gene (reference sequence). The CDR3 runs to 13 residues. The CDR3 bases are TGTGCCAGCAGCCTGTTTGGAAGCGGGCCGGGTTTCTTC. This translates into CASSLFGSGPGFF.

The CDR3 loop is CASSQSRYGYTF. The CDR3, as DNA: TGTGCCAGCAGCCAGAGCAGGTATGGCTACACCTTC. The chain has TRBV3-1 (or the pseudogene TRBV3-2) and TRBJ1-2; unclear D gene. Germline CDR1 is LGHDT and CDR2 is YNNKEL (reference sequence). This CDR3 spans 12 amino acids. Trimming left V 3 bases short and J 5 bases short, with 7 bases between.

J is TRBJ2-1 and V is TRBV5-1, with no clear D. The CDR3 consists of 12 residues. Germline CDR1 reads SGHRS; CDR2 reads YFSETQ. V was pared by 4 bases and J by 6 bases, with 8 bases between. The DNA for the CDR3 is TGCGCCAGCAGCCAGGTCCTCAATGAGCAGTTCTTC. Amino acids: CASSQVLNEQFF.

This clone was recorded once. CDR3 protein: CASSSLEATGLEQYF. The DNA of the CDR3 is TGTGCCAGCAGCTCCCTGGAGGCGACAGGGCTCGAGCAGTACTTC. The chain uses TRBV7-8 and TRBJ2-7; 7 nucleotides line up with TRBD1. CDR1 SGHVS and CDR2 FQNEAQ come from the germline V gene. The CDR3 is made up of 15 amino acids. V dropped 4 bases and J dropped 6; count of bases not matched to a gene: 12. The full variable domain, completed using reference TRBV7-8 and TRBJ2-7, is GAGVSQSPRYKVAKRGQDVALRCDPISGHVSLFWYQQALGQGPEFLTYFQNEAQLDKSGLPSDRFFAERPEGSVSTLKIQRTQQEDSAVYLCASSSLEATGLEQYFGPGTRLTVT.

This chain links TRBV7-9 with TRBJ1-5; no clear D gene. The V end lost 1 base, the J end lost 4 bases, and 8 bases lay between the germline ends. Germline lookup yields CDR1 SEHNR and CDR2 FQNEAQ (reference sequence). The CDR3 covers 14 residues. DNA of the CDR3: TGTGCCAGCAGCTTAGGGAGGGTAAATCAGCCCCAGCATTTT. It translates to CASSLGRVNQPQHF.

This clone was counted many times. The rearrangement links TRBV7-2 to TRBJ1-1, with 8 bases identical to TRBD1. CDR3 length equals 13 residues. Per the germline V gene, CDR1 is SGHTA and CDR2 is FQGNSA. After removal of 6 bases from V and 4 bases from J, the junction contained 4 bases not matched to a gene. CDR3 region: CASSTQGGTEAFF. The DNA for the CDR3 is TGTGCCAGCAGTACACAGGGGGGCACTGAAGCTTTCTTT.

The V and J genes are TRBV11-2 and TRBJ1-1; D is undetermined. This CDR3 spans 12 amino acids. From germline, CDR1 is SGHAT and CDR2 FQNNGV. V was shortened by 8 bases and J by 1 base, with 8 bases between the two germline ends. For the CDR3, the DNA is TGTGCCAGCTTACGGGGGAACACTGAAGCTTTCTTT. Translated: CASLRGNTEAFF.

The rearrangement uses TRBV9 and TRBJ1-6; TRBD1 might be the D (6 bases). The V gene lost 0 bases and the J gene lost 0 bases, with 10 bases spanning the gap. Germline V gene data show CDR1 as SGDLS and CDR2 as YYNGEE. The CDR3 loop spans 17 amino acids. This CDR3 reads CASSVGGQSSYNSPLHF. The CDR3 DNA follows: TGTGCCAGCAGCGTAGGCGGACAGAGCTCCTATAATTCACCCCTCCACTTT.

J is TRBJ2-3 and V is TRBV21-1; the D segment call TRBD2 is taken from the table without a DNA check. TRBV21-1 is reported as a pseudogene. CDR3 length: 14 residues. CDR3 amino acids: CASSKDQRADTQYF. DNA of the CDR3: TGTGCCAGCAGCAAAGACCAGAGGGCAGATACGCAGTATTTT.

In DNA, the CDR3 is TGTGCCAGCAGCTTTCCAGGGAAGGAGACCCAGTACTTC. This codes for CASSFPGKETQYF. The rearrangement links TRBV7-9 to TRBJ2-5; weak D call: TRBD1 (5 bases). Trimming left V 3 bases short and J 5 bases short, with 10 bases between. CDR3 length: 13 residues. Germline V gene sequence: CDR1 SEHNR, CDR2 FQNEAQ (reference sequence).

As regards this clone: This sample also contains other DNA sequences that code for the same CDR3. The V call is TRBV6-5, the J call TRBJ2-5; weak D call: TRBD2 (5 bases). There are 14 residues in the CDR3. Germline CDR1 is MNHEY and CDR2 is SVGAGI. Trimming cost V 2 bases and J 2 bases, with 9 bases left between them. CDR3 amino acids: CASSYRTRQETQYF. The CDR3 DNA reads TGTGCCAGCAGTTACAGGACTCGGCAAGAGACCCAGTACTTC.